The T cell receptor (beta chain) under discussion was sequenced for a study of T cell changes during pregnancy in multiple sclerosis. In germline, CDR1 is SGHVS, CDR2 FNYEAQ. The CDR3 has 14 amino acids. V lost 5 bases and J 1 base, leaving 11 bases between the germline ends. Measured with immunoSEQ multiplex PCR; TCRdb has only the in-frame clones, and not every one. The sample has about 100,000 clones, 90% to 95% seen once; the top ten hold approximately 1%. The material was peripheral blood, obtained before pregnancy. The TCR sequence derives from a female donor with multiple sclerosis, enrolled in a pregnancy study. V gene TRBV7-6 combines with J gene TRBJ1-1; D gene uncertain. The CDR3, as DNA: TGTGCCAGCAGCCCTACAGACGCGAACACTGAAGCTTTCTTT. It yields the protein CASSPTDANTEAFF.